Described below is a single TCR beta chain sequence and its context. The antigen remains undetermined. Coverage ceases 3 residues before the CDR3 finishes, and the germline J gene fills in the end. This sample was included in a study of T cells in women clearing cervical HPV infection. Overall study findings and caveats: It is unknown whether associations predate infection; no effector/memory or HPV-specific sorting.

TCR beta CDR3 amplified by multiplex PCR from roughly 1,100 ng genomic DNA. Sequencing used immunoSEQ multiplex PCR; TCRdb keeps in-frame clones, though not all of them. Seen in this sample are fewer than 30,000 clones; the ten most common clones hold approximately 6.3%. CDR1 and CDR2 from the germline V gene are LNHDA and SQIVND (reference sequence). The CDR3 covers 13 residues. Trimming cost V 3 bases and J 7 bases, with 9 bases left between them. Sequences were obtained from blood buffy coat. This TCR was sampled from a woman aged 18-70 years with a cervical HPV16 infection that either progressed to CIN3+ or cleared (not recorded which). The chain employs TRBV19 and TRBJ2-2, with D possibly TRBD1 on 6 matching bases. The part of the CDR3 DNA that was read is TGTGCCAGTAGTATTCAACAGGGCGGGGAG. This sequence encodes CASSIQQGGE. The complete CDR3 sequence is CASSIQQGGELFF.